The clone carrying this T cell receptor (beta chain) was detected only a few times. This record belongs to a study of blood T cell repertoires in COVID-19. Study context: In each case, the material was cDNA or gDNA derived from T cells, B-cell-depleted T cells, or PBMCs.

The CDR3 extends over 20 amino acids. In the authors' methods: How many nucleated cells were present was estimated from reference gene primer amplification. Profiled with immunoSEQ multiplex PCR; TCRdb holds only in-frame clones, not every one. That table is the source of V, J and clone size, and D and trimming were worked out from the DNA. The sample includes about 180,000 clones, 80% to 90% of them seen just once. The gene calls are TRBV21-1 and TRBJ1-1; the listed D gene, TRBD1, was not tested against the DNA. TRBV21-1 is marked as a pseudogene. The TCR was taken from a woman aged 18-29 years who had recovered from COVID-19. Sequencing was performed on PBMCs or T cells enriched from blood (not recorded which). CDR3 loop: CASSNHGLTAARGLVTEAFF. The CDR3 DNA reads TGTGCCAGCAGCAATCACGGTCTTACGGCGGCCAGGGGGCTGGTTACTGAAGCTTTCTTT.